Described below is a single T cell receptor (beta chain) sequence and its context. Its antigen is undetermined. Individually, TCR cDNA molecules were each labelled with a unique molecular identifier. In TCRdb, the 5' RACE reads were re-called with MiXCR into one record per CDR3 protein. The table shows around 110,000 distinct CDR3 sequences, with more than 10% occurring only once. These data originate in a study of spatial heterogeneity in lung cancer. Overall study context: Available follow-up PBMC samples were sequenced, at a median of approximately 24 months post-resection. Raw reads showed each unique TCR and UMI combination turning up more than ten times on average.

This CDR3 region has 14 residues. Looked up from germline, CDR1 is LNHNV and CDR2 is YYDKDF (reference sequence). V lost 4 bases and J lost 1, with 10 bases in between. Time point described: blood at routine non-recurrence follow-up after resection. Sequencing was performed on whole RNA extracted from tumor and nontumor lung tissue, or from frozen PBMC, and the material was left unsorted. Broader study findings: Ubiquitous expanded tumor TCRs appeared in blood more at resection than follow-up.

Sequencing used PBMCs, obtained at follow-up. The TCR originated in a male donor with early-stage non-small cell lung cancer. The chain is built from TRBV15 and TRBJ1-1, with TRBD1 as a possible D gene (6 bases). The CDR3 loop is CATSKGHTNTEAFF. For the CDR3, the DNA is TGTGCCACCAGCAAGGGACATACGAACACTGAAGCTTTCTTT.